This TCR beta chain was found in a study of T cell changes during pregnancy in multiple sclerosis. The repertoire was sequenced with immunoSEQ multiplex PCR; TCRdb's copy has only in-frame clones and lacks some. The sample records roughly 110,000 clones, approximately 90% being singletons. CDR3 length equals 17 residues. Germline V CDR1 and CDR2: SGHTA, FQGTGA. After removal of 1 base from V and 9 bases from J, the junction contained 13 bases not matched to a gene. The clonotype was recovered from a female donor in good health, enrolled as a control in a pregnancy study. This rearrangement joins TRBV7-3 to TRBJ2-1, with 9 bases that match TRBD2. The sample in question was peripheral blood, obtained in the third trimester of pregnancy. The CDR3: CASSLNPSSGVSGEQFF. In DNA form, the CDR3 reads TGTGCCAGCAGCTTAAACCCATCTAGCGGGGTTTCTGGTGAGCAGTTCTTC.